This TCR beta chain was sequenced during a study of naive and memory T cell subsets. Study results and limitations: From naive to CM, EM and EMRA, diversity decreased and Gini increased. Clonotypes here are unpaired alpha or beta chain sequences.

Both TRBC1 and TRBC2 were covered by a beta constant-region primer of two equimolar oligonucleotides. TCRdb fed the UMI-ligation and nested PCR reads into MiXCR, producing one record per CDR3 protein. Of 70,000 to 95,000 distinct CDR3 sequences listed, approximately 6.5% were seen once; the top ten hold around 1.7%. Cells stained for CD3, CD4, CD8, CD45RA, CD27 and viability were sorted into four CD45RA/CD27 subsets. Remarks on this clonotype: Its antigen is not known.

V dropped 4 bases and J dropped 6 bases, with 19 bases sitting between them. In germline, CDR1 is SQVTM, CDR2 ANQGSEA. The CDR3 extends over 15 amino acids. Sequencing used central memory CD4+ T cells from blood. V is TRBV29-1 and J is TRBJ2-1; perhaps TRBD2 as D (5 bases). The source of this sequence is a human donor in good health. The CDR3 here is CSVGVLVTGSNEQFF. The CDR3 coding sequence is TGCAGCGTTGGAGTTCTAGTCACGGGGTCCAATGAGCAGTTCTTC.